These 11 T cell receptor beta chains originate from one sample sequenced in a study of OX40 agonist ivuxolimab in advanced cancers. The data were produced by immunoSEQ multiplex PCR, yet TCRdb's version contains in-frame clones alone and is incomplete. The repertoire holds around 60,000 clones, with roughly 89% as singletons. The material sequenced was CD4+ or CD8+ T cells sorted from blood, taken in a trial of the OX40 agonist ivuxolimab. These receptor sequences come from an adult with an advanced solid tumor such as melanoma, head and neck, liver or kidney cancer.

The chain combines TRBV7-2 with TRBJ2-3, with 9 bases identical to TRBD1. This CDR3 has 18 residues. Germline V lookup: CDR1 SGHTA, CDR2 FQGNSA. The V segment lost 5 bases and the J segment 8 bases; nucleotides outside the gene matches: 20. CDR3 loop: CASSQQQGALAGAGTQYF. The CDR3 DNA follows: TGTGCCAGCAGCCAACAACAGGGGGCGCTGGCGGGGGCTGGTACGCAGTATTTT.

The chain carries TRBV30 and TRBJ2-5; D may be TRBD1 (6 bases). The V gene's germline CDR1 is GTSNPN and CDR2 SVGIG (reference sequence). The CDR3 length is 15 residues. V was cut by 2 bases and J by 1 base, with 14 bases left in between. CDR3 residues: CAWSYRQGTQETQYF. The CDR3, as DNA: TGTGCCTGGAGTTATCGCCAGGGGACCCAAGAGACCCAGTACTTC.

This sequence joins TRBV10-3 and TRBJ2-1; 8 bases are a match to TRBD2. Germline lookup yields CDR1 ENHRY and CDR2 SYGVKD. V lost 10 bases to trimming and J lost 0 bases; unmatched junction nucleotides: 8. The CDR3 is 15 residues long. CDR3 coding DNA: TGTGCCACCGACAGCGGGGGAGGCTCCTACAATGAGCAGTTCTTC. It codes for CATDSGGGSYNEQFF.

The chain couples TRBV7-2 to TRBJ1-2; TRBD1 might be the D (6 bases). The CDR3 spans 13 residues. The germline V gene has CDR1 SGHTA and CDR2 FQGNSA. Trimming took off 5 bases at V and 3 bases at J, with 10 bases between the two ends. CDR3 sequence (DNA): TGTGCCAGCAGCGTACGACAGGACTATGGCTACACCTTC. Protein: CASSVRQDYGYTF.

The J gene is TRBJ2-5, the V gene TRBV5-1, with a tentative D call TRBD1 (6 bases). The germline V gene has CDR1 SGHRS and CDR2 YFSETQ. The CDR3 has 15 amino acids. With 4 bases removed from V and 5 bases from J, the gap between germline ends came to 18 bases. The CDR3 coding sequence is TGCGCCAGCAGCGCTATTCCAGGGGCTGTTGAGACCCAGTACTTC. Amino acids: CASSAIPGAVETQYF.

The chain couples TRBV2 to TRBJ2-3, with 9 bases identical to TRBD2. This CDR3 is built from 19 residues. Germline V gives CDR1 SNHLY, CDR2 FYNNEI. The V segment lost 1 base and the J segment 2 bases; nucleotides outside the gene matches: 13. The CDR3 DNA reads TGTGCCAGCAGTGAAGATACTAGCGGGTCACCCTCTCTCACAGATACGCAGTATTTT. Protein product: CASSEDTSGSPSLTDTQYF.

This clone was observed a few times. The J gene is TRBJ2-1, the V gene TRBV5-1; 11 nucleotides line up with TRBD2. V was pared by 1 base and J by 4 bases, with 1 base of the junction left unmatched. The germline V gene encodes CDR1 SGHRS and CDR2 YFSETQ. The CDR3 has 15 amino acids. CDR3 residues: CASSLLAGGYNEQFF. The CDR3 DNA sequence: TGCGCCAGCAGCTTGTTAGCGGGGGGGTACAATGAGCAGTTCTTC.

This clone was seen once. The chain carries TRBV10-3 and TRBJ2-3, with 10 bases that match TRBD1. Unmatched junction bases numbered 3, after V lost 4 bases and J lost 5 bases. CDR1 is ENHRY and CDR2 is SYGVKD in the germline V gene. The CDR3 is 14 amino acids. CDR3 DNA: TGTGCCATCAGTGGGGGACAGGGGCAAGATACGCAGTATTTT. Translated: CAISGGQGQDTQYF.

This sequence joins TRBV5-5 and TRBJ1-1; D gene ambiguous. Germline-derived CDR1 and CDR2 are SGHKS and YYEKEE (reference sequence). The CDR3 has 13 amino acids. Trimming shortened V by 2 bases and J by 0 bases, and 5 bases separated the two germline ends. CDR3 sequence reads: CASSLWMNTEAFF. As DNA, the CDR3 is TGTGCCAGCAGCTTATGGATGAACACTGAAGCTTTCTTT. Drawing the rest from reference TRBV5-5 and TRBJ1-1, the complete variable domain is DAGVTQSPTHLIKTRGQQVTLRCSPISGHKSVSWYQQVLGQGPQFIFQYYEKEERGRGNFPDRFSARQFPNYSSELNVNALLLGDSALYLCASSLWMNTEAFFGQGTRLTVV.

The gene calls are TRBV7-6 and TRBJ2-5; TRBD2 might be the D (5 bases). Per germline, CDR1 SGHVS and CDR2 FNYEAQ. V was shortened by 1 base and J by 5 bases, with 17 bases between the two germline ends. The CDR3 is 16 residues long. For the CDR3, the DNA is TGTGCCAGCAGCTTAGGAGTGGTGGGGAGTTCCGAGACCCAGTACTTC. It yields the protein CASSLGVVGSSETQYF. Based on the CDR3 plus reference TRBV7-6 and TRBJ2-5, the full variable domain is GAGVSQSPRYKVTKRGQDVALRCDPISGHVSLYWYRQALGQGPEFLTYFNYEAQQDKSGLPNDRFSAERPEGSISTLTIQRTEQRDSAMYRCASSLGVVGSSETQYFGPGTRLLVL.

This clone came up once. The chain combines TRBV25-1 with TRBJ2-5, with 10 bases matching TRBD1. The CDR3 length is 17 residues. Germline V gene sequence: CDR1 MGHDK, CDR2 SYGVNS. Germline trimming cut 5 bases from V and 3 bases from J; bases unmatched to any gene: 12. The CDR3 protein is CASSRHTGTGVEETQYF. DNA for the CDR3: TGTGCCAGCAGTAGACATACCGGGACAGGGGTAGAAGAGACCCAGTACTTC.